The sequence of this TCR beta chain was determined in a study of blood T cell repertoires in COVID-19. Overall study context: Italy, Spain and the United States were the sources of the convalescent and acute COVID-19 samples.

Germline CDR1 reads ENHRY; CDR2 reads SYGVKD. With 0 bases removed from V and 9 bases from J, the gap between germline ends came to 18 bases. This CDR3 region has 16 residues. Study processing details: Cell counts per sample came from amplifying reference gene primers. Data came from immunoSEQ multiplex PCR; TCRdb stores just in-frame clones and leaves some out. V and J calls and clone size are as listed in that table; D and trimming were resolved from the DNA. The repertoire consists of about 140,000 clones, with 80% to 90% occurring once and the leading ten covering 1.7%. This TCR was sampled from a woman between 50 and 59 years old with acute or convalescent COVID-19. Sequenced: peripheral blood. The rearrangement joins TRBV10-3 to TRBJ1-5, with D possibly matching TRBD1 (6 bases). CDR3 loop: CAISESGGTGGAPQHF. DNA for the CDR3: TGTGCCATCAGTGAGTCCGGCGGGACCGGGGGGGCGCCCCAGCATTTT.